The clone carrying this T cell receptor beta chain was seen a handful of times. The antigen remains undetermined. The data originate from a study of T-cell memory formation after mild COVID-19. Study-wide results and caveats: There were some responding clones in pre-infection memory, which suggested that cross-reactive memory had joined.

This CDR3 contains 18 residues. The ends were cut back, 6 bases at V and 5 bases at J, with 25 bases in the middle. Germline V gives CDR1 LGHNA, CDR2 YNFKEQ. Constant-segment-primed 5'RACE gave TCR alpha and TCR beta cDNA libraries with sample barcodes and UMIs. Each CDR3 protein gets one entry after TCRdb re-called the 5' RACE reads with MiXCR. The table includes 300,000 to 400,000 distinct CDR3 sequences, roughly an eighth detected once. The receptor's source is a man aged 18 to 30 who had mild COVID-19 (a few samples of this study predate the infection). Cell type and time point are not known. What was sequenced was PBMCs or a T cell subset sorted from them (not recorded which). This chain connects TRBV4-2 to TRBJ2-2, with D possibly matching TRBD1 (6 bases). The CDR3 DNA reads as TGTGCCAGCAGGAACTTAGAGGGGGACGGTCGTAGAACCGGGGAGCTGTTTTTT. It codes for CASRNLEGDGRRTGELFF.